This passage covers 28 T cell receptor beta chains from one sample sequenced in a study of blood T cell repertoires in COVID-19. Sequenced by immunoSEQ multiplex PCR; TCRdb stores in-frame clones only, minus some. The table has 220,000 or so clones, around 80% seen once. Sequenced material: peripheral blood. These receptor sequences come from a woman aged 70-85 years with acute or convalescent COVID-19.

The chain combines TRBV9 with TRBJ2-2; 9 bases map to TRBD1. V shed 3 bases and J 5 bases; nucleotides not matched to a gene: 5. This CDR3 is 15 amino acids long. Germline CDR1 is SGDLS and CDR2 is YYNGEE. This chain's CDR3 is CASSAQTGGTGELFF. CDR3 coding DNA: TGTGCCAGCAGCGCCCAGACAGGGGGAACCGGGGAGCTGTTTTTT.

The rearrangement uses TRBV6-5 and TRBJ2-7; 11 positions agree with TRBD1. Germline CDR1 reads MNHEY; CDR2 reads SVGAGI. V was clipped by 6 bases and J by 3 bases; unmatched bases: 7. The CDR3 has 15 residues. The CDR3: CASSDPGQGGYEQYF. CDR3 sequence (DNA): TGTGCCAGCAGCGATCCGGGACAGGGGGGCTACGAGCAGTACTTC.

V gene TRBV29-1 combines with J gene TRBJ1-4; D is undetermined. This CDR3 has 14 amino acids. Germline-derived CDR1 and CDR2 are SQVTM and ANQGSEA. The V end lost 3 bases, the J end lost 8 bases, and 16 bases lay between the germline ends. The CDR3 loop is CSVELGRVGEKLFF. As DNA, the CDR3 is TGCAGCGTTGAGTTAGGGAGGGTAGGCGAAAAACTGTTTTTT.

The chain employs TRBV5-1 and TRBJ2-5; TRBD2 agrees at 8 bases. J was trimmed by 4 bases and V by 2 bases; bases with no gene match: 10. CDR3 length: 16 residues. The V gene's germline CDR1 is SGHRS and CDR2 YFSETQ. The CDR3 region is CASSLGGGLAGETQYF. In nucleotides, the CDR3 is TGCGCCAGCAGCTTAGGCGGGGGGCTAGCGGGAGAGACCCAGTACTTC. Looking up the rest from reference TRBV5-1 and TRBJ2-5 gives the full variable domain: KAGVTQTPRYLIKTRGQQVTLSCSPISGHRSVSWYQQTPGQGLQFLFEYFSETQRNKGNFPGRFSGRQFSNSRSEMNVSTLELGDSALYLCASSLGGGLAGETQYFGPGTRLLVL.

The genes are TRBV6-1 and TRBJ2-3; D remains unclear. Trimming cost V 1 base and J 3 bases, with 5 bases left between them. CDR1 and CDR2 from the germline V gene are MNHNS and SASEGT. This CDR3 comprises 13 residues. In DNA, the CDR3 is TGTGCCAGCAGTGAAGGCAGAACAGATACGCAGTATTTT. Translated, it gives CASSEGRTDTQYF.

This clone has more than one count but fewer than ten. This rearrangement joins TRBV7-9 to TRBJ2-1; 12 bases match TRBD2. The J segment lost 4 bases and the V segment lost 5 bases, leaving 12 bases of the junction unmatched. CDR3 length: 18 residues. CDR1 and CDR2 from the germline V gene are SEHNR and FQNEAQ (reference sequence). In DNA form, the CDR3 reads TGTGCCAGCAGCACAGACCGGACTAGCGGGAAGGGTTACAATGAGCAGTTCTTC. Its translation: CASSTDRTSGKGYNEQFF.

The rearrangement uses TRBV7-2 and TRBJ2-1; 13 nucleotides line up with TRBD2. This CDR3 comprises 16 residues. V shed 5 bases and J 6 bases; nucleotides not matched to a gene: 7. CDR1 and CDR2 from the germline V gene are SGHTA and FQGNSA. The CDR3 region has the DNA TGTGCCAGCAGCGCGACACTAGCGGGAGGGGTCAATGAGCAGTTCTTC. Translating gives CASSATLAGGVNEQFF. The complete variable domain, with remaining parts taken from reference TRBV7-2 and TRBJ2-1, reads GAGVSQSPSNKVTEKGKDVELRCDPISGHTALYWYRQSLGQGLEFLIYFQGNSAPDKSGLPSDRFSAERTGGSVSTLTIQRTQQEDSAVYLCASSATLAGGVNEQFFGPGTRLTVL.

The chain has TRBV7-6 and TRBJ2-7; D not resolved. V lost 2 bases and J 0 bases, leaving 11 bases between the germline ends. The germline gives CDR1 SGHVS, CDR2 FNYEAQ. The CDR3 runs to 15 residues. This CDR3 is CASSLFSRSSYEQYF. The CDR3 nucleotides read TGTGCCAGCAGCTTATTTTCTCGCAGCTCCTACGAGCAGTACTTC. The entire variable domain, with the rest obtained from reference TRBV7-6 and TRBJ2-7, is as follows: GAGVSQSPRYKVTKRGQDVALRCDPISGHVSLYWYRQALGQGPEFLTYFNYEAQQDKSGLPNDRFSAERPEGSISTLTIQRTEQRDSAMYRCASSLFSRSSYEQYFGPGTRLTVT.

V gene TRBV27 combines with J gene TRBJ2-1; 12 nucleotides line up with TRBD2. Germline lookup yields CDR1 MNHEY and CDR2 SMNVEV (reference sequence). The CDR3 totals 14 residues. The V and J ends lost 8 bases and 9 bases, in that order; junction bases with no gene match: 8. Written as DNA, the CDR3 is TGTGCCAGCGGCTCTAGCGGGAGGGCGGCTGAGCAGTTCTTC. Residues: CASGSSGRAAEQFF.

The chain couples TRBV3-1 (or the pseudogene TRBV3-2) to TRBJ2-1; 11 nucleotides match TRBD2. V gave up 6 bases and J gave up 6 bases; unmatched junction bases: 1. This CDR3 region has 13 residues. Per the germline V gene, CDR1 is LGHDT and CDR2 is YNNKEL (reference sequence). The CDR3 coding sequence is TGTGCCAGCAGAACTAGCGGGAGCAATGAGCAGTTCTTC. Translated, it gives CASRTSGSNEQFF.

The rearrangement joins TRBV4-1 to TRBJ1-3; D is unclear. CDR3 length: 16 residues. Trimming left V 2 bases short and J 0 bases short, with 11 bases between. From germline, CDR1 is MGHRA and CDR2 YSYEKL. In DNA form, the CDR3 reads TGCGCCAGCAGCCAACTTCCCGCGAGCTCTGGAAACACCATATATTTT. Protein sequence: CASSQLPASSGNTIYF.

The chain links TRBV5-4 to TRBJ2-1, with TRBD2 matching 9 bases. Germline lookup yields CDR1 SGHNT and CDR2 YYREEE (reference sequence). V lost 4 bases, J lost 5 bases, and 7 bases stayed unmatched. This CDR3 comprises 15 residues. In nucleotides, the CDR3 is TGTGCCAGCAGCCGACTAGCGGAGAATAACAATGAGCAGTTCTTC. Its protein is CASSRLAENNNEQFF.

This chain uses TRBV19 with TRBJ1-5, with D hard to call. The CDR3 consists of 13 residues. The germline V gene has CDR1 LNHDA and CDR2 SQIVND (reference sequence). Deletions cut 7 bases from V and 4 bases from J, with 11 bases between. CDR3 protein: CASTLFGNQPQHF. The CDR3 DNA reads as TGTGCCAGTACCCTCTTCGGGAATCAGCCCCAGCATTTT.

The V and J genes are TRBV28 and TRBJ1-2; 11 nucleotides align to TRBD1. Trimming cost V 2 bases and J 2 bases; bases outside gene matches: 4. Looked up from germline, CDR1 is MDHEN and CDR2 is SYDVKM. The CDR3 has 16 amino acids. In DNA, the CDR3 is TGTGCCAGCAGTTTAGGTGGACAGGGGGCGAACTATGGCTACACCTTC. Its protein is CASSLGGQGANYGYTF.

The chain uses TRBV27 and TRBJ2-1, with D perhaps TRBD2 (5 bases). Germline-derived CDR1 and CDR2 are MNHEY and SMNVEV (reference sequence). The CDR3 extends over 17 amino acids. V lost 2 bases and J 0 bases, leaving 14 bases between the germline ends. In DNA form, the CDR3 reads TGTGCCAGCAGTTTAGTTTGGGAGCCGAGCTCCTACAATGAGCAGTTCTTC. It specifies CASSLVWEPSSYNEQFF.

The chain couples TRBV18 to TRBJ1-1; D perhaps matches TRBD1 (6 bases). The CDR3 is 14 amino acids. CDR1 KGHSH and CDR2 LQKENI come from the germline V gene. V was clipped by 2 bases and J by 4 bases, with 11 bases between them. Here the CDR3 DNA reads TGTGCCAGCTCACCAGGGGGCGGTGGCACTGAAGCTTTCTTT. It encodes CASSPGGGGTEAFF.

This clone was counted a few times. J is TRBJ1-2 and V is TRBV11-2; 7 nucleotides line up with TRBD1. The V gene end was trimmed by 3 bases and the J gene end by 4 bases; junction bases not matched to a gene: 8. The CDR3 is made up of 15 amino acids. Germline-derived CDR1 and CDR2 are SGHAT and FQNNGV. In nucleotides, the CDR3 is TGTGCCAGCAGCTTGAGCGACAGGGTTTCCTATGGCTACACCTTC. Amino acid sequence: CASSLSDRVSYGYTF.

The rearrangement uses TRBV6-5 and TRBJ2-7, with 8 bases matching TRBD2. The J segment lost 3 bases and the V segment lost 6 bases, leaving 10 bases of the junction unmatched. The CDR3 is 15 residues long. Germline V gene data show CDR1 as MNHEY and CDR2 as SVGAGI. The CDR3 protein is CASRGLLAGGYEQYF. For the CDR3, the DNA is TGTGCCAGCAGGGGGCTGCTGGCGGGAGGCTACGAGCAGTACTTC.

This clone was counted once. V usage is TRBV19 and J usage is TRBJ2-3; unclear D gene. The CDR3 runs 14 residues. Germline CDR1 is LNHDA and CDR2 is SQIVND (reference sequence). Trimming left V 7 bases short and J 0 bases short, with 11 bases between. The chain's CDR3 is CASMGLASTDTQYF. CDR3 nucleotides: TGTGCCAGTATGGGCCTGGCTAGCACAGATACGCAGTATTTT.

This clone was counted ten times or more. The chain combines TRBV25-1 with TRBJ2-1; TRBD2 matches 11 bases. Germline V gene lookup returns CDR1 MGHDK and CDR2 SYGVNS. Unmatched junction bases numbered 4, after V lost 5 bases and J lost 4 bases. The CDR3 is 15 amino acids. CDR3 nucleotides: TGTGCCAGCAGTCTCAGACTAGCGGGATACAATGAGCAGTTCTTC. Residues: CASSLRLAGYNEQFF.

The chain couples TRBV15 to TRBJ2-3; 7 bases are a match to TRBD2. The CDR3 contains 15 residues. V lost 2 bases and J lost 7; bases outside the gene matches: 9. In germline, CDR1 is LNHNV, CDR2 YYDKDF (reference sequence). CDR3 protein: CATSRLRTSLHTQYF. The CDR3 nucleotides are TGTGCCACCAGCAGACTTCGGACTAGTTTGCATACGCAGTATTTT.

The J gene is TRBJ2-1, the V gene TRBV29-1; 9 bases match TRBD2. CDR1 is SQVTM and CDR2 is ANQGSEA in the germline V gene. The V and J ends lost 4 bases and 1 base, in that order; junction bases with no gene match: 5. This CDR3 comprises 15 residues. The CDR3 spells CSVVRAGGSYNEQFF. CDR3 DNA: TGCAGCGTTGTGAGAGCGGGAGGATCCTACAATGAGCAGTTCTTC.

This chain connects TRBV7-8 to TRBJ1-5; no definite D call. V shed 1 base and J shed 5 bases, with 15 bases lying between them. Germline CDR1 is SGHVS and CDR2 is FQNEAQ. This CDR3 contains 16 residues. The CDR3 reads CASSLGRSRADQPQHF. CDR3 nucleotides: TGTGCCAGCAGCTTAGGTCGATCGAGAGCCGATCAGCCCCAGCATTTT.

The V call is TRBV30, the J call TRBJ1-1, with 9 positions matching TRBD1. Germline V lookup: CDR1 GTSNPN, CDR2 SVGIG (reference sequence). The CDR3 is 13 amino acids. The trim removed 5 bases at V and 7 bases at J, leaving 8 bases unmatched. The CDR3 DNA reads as TGTGCCTGGGAGGGACAGGGCCGTGGTGAAGCTTTCTTT. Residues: CAWEGQGRGEAFF. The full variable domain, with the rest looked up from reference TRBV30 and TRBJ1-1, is SQTIHQWPATLVQPVGSPLSLECTVEGTSNPNLYWYRQAAGRGLQLLFYSVGIGQISSEVPQNLSASRPQDRQFILSSKKLLLSDSGFYLCAWEGQGRGEAFFGQGTRLTVV.

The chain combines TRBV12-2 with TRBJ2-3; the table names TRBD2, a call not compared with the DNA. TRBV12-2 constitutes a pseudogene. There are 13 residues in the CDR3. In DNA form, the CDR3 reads TGTGCAAGTCGCTTATTAGAGACAGATACGCAGTATTTT. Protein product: CASRLLETDTQYF.

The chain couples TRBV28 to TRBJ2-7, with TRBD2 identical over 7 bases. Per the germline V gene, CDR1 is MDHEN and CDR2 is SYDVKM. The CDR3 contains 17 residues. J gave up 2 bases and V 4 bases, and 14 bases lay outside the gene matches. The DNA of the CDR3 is TGTGCCAGCAGTTCACCCTTTAGCGGGCACACCCCCTACGAGCAGTACTTC. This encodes CASSSPFSGHTPYEQYF.

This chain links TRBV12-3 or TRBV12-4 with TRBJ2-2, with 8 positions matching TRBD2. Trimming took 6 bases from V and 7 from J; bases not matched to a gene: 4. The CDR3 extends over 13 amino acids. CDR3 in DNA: TGTGCCAGCAGGGCCGGGACTAGCGGGGAGCTGTTTTTT. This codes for CASRAGTSGELFF.

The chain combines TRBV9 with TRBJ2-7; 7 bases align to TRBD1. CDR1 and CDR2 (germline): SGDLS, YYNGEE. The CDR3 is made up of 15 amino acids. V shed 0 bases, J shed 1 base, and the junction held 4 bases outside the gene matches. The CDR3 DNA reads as TGTGCCAGCAGCGTAGAAGGGGGCTGGTCCTACGAGCAGTACTTC. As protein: CASSVEGGWSYEQYF.